The rows below give T cell receptor beta chains drawn from one sample of a study of blood T cell repertoires in COVID-19. The method was immunoSEQ multiplex PCR; TCRdb's version includes in-frame clones alone and lacks a portion of them. The sample has about 200,000 clones, around 80% seen once. Material for sequencing was peripheral blood. The receptors come from a man aged 55 to 70 with acute or convalescent COVID-19. Each CDR3 is given without its conserved first and last residue. Some rows mark clone size as missing; the rest say once, few, many or name a class of expanded clone.

clone_size: once
v_call: TRBV6-5
cdr3_length: 13
cdr3_aa: ASGDRGFLNEKLF

clone_size: NA
v_call: TRBV21-1
cdr3_length: 15
cdr3_aa: ASSRQEGGRNTGELF

clone_size: NA
v_call: TRBV9
cdr3_length: 12
cdr3_aa: ASSVEGTNQPQH

clone_size: NA
v_call: TRBV23-1
cdr3_length: 13
cdr3_aa: ASSQSTGGNYGYT

clone_size: NA
v_call: TRBV7-2
cdr3_length: 16
cdr3_aa: ASRTLAGTGGPNTEAF

clone_size: once
v_call: TRBV6-1
cdr3_length: 13
cdr3_aa: ASSERTGATGELF

clone_size: NA
v_call: TRBV4-3
cdr3_length: 15
cdr3_aa: ASSQDVSGGNNYGYT

clone_size: NA
v_call: TRBV6-2/TRBV6-3
cdr3_length: 12
cdr3_aa: ASSHYSDDQPQH

clone_size: NA
v_call: TRBV6-7
cdr3_length: 14
cdr3_aa: ASSYSDRGKMLPLH

clone_size: NA
v_call: TRBV2
cdr3_length: 14
cdr3_aa: ASRGVGQGTNEKLF

clone_size: NA
v_call: TRBV7-2
cdr3_length: 12
cdr3_aa: ASSFMGGNEKLF

clone_size: NA
v_call: TRBV25-1
cdr3_length: 10
cdr3_aa: ASSDSHQPQH

clone_size: NA
v_call: TRBV4-3
cdr3_length: 14
cdr3_aa: ASSQDRQGAGVGYT

clone_size: NA
v_call: TRBV6-2/TRBV6-3
cdr3_length: 12
cdr3_aa: ASSADRGIRIQY

clone_size: once
v_call: TRBV6-5
cdr3_length: 11
cdr3_aa: ASSPGLGKTQY

clone_size: NA
v_call: TRBV27
cdr3_length: 13
cdr3_aa: ASSPRTGQTYEQY

clone_size: NA
v_call: TRBV19
cdr3_length: 12
cdr3_aa: ASSMRDRNTEAF

clone_size: NA
v_call: TRBV2
cdr3_length: 12
cdr3_aa: ASSEEGESGPQH